This TCR beta chain was sequenced in a study of a mutant IDH1 vaccine in newly diagnosed glioma. The study, taken as a whole, reports: Among top peripheral T cell clonotypes, changes seemed unrelated to pseudoprogression.

Noted time point: baseline, week 1 (first vaccination visit). The treatment is: pre-vaccination baseline after standard-of-care therapy. V was shortened by 4 bases and J by 3 bases, with 14 bases between the two germline ends. This CDR3 spans 15 amino acids. Germline assignment: CDR1 LNHDA and CDR2 SQIVND (reference sequence). A remark on this clone: Antigen: not known.

The data were produced by immunoSEQ multiplex PCR, yet TCRdb's version contains in-frame clones alone and is incomplete. The sample has 75,000 to 100,000 clones; about four fifths are singletons. Sequencing was performed on PBMCs, taken from a glioma patient treated with radiotherapy, temozolomide or both. The rearrangement links TRBV19 to TRBJ2-3, with D perhaps TRBD1 or TRBD2 (5 bases each). This clonotype was sampled from a man aged 40-55 years with glioma. Some clones in this sample may be carry-over from other donors' samples. CDR3 nucleotide sequence: TGTGCCAGTAGTAGGCGGCAGGGAGTAACAGATACGCAGTATTTT. This sequence encodes CASSRRQGVTDTQYF.